This TCR beta chain was captured in a study of cytomegalovirus exposure and HLA in healthy donors. Study in general: A prior analysis found fewer than 120 million unique TCR beta sequences from around 180 million T cells. Whole-study results and caveats: The presence/absence work took it that sequencing depth was about the same across donors.

The PCR ran on 60 Vbeta and 13 Jbeta primers. TCRdb's table, derived via immunoSEQ multiplex PCR, lists solely in-frame clones and lacks some. The sample has around 120,000 clones; around 82% are singletons. Concerning this clone itself: Its matching antigen is unknown.

Sequenced material: PBMCs. The TCR comes from a boy aged 5-17 years in good health and CMV-seronegative.

CDR3 in amino acids: CASSVAPPEGETQYF. As DNA, the CDR3 is TGTGCCAGCAGTGTTGCGCCACCTGAGGGAGAGACCCAGTACTTC. This sequence joins TRBV25-1 and TRBJ2-5; D may be TRBD2 (5 bases). The V gene's germline CDR1 is MGHDK and CDR2 SYGVNS. CDR3 length: 15 residues. V was shortened by 4 bases and J by 4 bases, with 16 bases between the two germline ends.